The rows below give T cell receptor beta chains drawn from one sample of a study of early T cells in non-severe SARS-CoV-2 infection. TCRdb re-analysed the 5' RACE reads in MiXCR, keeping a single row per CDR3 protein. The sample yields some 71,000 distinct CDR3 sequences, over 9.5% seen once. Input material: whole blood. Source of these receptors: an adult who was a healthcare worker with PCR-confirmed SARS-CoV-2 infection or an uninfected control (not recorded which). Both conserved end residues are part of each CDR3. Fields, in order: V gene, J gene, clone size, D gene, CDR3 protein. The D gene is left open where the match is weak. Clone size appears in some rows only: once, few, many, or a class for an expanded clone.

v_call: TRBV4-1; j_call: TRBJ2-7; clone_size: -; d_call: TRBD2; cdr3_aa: CASSQLAGGSGEQYF
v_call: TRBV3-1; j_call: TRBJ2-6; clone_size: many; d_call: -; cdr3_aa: CASSRGSPGANVLTF
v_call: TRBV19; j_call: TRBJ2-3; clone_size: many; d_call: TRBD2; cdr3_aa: CASRSGGTDTQYF
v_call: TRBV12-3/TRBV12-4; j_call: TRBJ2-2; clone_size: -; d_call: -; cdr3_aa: CASSTREAGELFF
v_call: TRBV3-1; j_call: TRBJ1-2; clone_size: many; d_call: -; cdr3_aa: CASSQYPDRTDYGYTF
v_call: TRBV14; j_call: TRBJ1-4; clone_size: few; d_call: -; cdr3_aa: CASSHKVGARKLFF
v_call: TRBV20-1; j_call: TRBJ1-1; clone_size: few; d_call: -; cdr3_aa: CSANPASAGTEAFF
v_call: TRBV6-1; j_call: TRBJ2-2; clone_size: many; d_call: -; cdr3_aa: CARNRSGELFF
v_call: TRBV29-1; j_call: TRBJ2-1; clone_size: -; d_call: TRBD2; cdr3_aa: CIAVVGGGINEQFF
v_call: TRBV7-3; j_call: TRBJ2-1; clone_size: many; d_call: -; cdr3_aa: CASSPGAGVGNEQFF
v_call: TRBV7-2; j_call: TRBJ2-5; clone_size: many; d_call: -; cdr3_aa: CASSLGPRGITQYYQETQSGDF
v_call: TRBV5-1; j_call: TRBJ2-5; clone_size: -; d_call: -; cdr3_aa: CASSFTAPDQETQYF
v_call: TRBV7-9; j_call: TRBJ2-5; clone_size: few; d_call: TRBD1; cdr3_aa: CASRFNTGGQETQYF
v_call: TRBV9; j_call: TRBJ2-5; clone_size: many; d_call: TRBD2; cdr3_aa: CASSGGTGGTQYF
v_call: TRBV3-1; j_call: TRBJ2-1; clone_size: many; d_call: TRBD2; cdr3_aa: CASSQALAGGYNEQFF
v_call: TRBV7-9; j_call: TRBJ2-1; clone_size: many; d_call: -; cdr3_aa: CASSLLQDRMFF
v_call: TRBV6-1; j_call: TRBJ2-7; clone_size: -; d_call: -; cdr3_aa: CASSEVRGYAYEQYF
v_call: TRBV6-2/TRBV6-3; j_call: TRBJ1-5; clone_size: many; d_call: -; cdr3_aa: CASSYRDGGNQPQHF
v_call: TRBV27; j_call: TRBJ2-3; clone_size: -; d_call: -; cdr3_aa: CASSLLETDTQYF
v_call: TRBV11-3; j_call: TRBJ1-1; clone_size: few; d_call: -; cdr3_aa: CASSYQAYAEAFF
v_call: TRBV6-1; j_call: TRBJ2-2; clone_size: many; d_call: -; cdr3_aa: CASKGGSAVGTGELFF
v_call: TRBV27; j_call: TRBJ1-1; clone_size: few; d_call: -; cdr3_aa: CASSLWGGYTEAFF
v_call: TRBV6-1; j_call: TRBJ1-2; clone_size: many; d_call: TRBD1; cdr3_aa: CASSVGTAGYTF
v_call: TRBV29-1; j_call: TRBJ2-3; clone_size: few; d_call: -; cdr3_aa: CSVEDLDFTQYF
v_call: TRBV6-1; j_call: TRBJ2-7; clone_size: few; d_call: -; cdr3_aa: CASSGDFPNEQYF
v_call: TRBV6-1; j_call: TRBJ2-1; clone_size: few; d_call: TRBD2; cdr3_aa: CASGRLAGSSYNEQFF
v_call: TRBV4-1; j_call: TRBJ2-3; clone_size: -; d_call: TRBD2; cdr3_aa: CASSQEAGWTDTQYF
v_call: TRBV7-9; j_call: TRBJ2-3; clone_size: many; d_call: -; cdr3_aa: CASSLWRSTDTQYF
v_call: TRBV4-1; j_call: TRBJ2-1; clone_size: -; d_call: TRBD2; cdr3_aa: CASSQGGLAGSLSRNEQFF
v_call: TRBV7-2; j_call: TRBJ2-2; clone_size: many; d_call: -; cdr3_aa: CASSLDRSHTGELFF
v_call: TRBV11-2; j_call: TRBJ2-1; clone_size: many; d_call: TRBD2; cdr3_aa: CASSQTSVNEQFF
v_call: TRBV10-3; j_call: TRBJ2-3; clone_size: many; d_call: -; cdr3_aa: CAITDGNTQYF
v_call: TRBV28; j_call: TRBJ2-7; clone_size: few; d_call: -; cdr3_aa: CASSLPNRVIGEQYF
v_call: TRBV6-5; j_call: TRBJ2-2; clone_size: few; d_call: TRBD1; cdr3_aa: CASRPNTGVKTGELFF
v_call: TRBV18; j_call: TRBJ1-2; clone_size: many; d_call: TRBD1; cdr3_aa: CASSPRQGLNYGYTF
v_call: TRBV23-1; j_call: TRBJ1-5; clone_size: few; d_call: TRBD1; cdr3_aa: CASRFQGQGSTNQPQHF
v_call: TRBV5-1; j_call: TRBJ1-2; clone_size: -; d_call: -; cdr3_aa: CASSLDHGTVNYGYTF
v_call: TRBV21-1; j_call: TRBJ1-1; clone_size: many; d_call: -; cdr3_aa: CASLSSRTKAFF
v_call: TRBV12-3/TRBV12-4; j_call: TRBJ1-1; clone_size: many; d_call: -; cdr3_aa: CASSIGNTEAFF
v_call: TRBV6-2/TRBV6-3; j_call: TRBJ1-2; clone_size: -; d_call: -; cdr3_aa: CASRQPGSNYGYTF
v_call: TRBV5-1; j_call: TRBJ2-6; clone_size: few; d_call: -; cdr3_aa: CASIPGTHSGANVLTF
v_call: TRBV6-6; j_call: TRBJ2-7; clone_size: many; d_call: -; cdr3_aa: CASSYSSDITYEQYF